The 20 T cell receptor beta chains given below trace back to one sample, sequenced in a study of shared clonotypes between healthy human individuals. Clones were sequenced by immunoSEQ multiplex PCR, and TCRdb holds only the in-frame ones, with some missing. The sample has approximately 340,000 clones, around 72% seen once. Input material: memory CD4+ T cells sorted from blood. Indicated subset: CD45RA-negative fraction. These receptors were taken from a man aged 30 to 45 in good health.

The chain links TRBV30 to TRBJ2-1, with TRBD2 matching 9 bases. J gave up 6 bases and V 2 bases, and 8 bases lay outside the gene matches. The CDR3 consists of 15 residues. The germline V gene has CDR1 GTSNPN and CDR2 SVGIG (reference sequence). For the CDR3, the DNA is TGTGCCTGGAGTCGGTCTAGCGGGATGTCCAATGAGCAGTTCTTC. Translated: CAWSRSSGMSNEQFF. Full variable domain (rest looked up from reference TRBV30 and TRBJ2-1): SQTIHQWPATLVQPVGSPLSLECTVEGTSNPNLYWYRQAAGRGLQLLFYSVGIGQISSEVPQNLSASRPQDRQFILSSKKLLLSDSGFYLCAWSRSSGMSNEQFFGPGTRLTVL.

The CDR3 DNA follows: TGTGCCAGCTCACGAGGACAGGGGACTCCGGGCGAGCAGTACTTC. This translates into CASSRGQGTPGEQYF. The gene calls are TRBV18 and TRBJ2-7; TRBD1 aligns across 9 bases. The CDR3 runs to 15 residues. Germline CDR1 and CDR2: KGHSH and LQKENI. The V segment lost 4 bases and the J segment 6 bases; nucleotides outside the gene matches: 10.

This sequence joins TRBV29-1 and TRBJ2-1, with no clear D. This CDR3 has 13 residues. Germline V gene lookup returns CDR1 SQVTM and CDR2 ANQGSEA. V dropped 2 bases and J dropped 4 bases, with 9 bases sitting between them. The CDR3 DNA is TGCAGCGTTGAATCGATGAAATACAATGAGCAGTTCTTC. Protein sequence: CSVESMKYNEQFF.

V usage is TRBV6-5 and J usage is TRBJ2-6; unclear D gene. Germline CDR1 is MNHEY and CDR2 is SVGAGI. The germline V and J ends were trimmed by 0 bases and 1 base, with 7 bases remaining between them. This CDR3 spans 16 amino acids. The CDR3 sequence is CASSYSFESGANVLTF. DNA for the CDR3: TGTGCCAGCAGTTACTCTTTTGAATCTGGGGCCAACGTCCTGACTTTC.

Note on this clone: One junction end does not reproduce the germline sequence, and a read error may be involved. The genes are TRBV6-6 and TRBJ1-5; D ambiguous. This CDR3 spans 13 amino acids. CDR1 MNHNY and CDR2 SVGAGI come from the germline V gene (reference sequence). The CDR3 here is CASTYQVGQPQHF. The CDR3 nucleotides read TGTGCCAGCACTTACCAGGTGGGTCAGCCCCAGCATTTT.

V and J are TRBV11-2 and TRBJ2-1; D is undetermined. Germline V gene lookup returns CDR1 SGHAT and CDR2 FQNNGV. Deletions cut 2 bases from V and 0 bases from J, with 14 bases between. The CDR3 has 17 amino acids. CDR3 sequence reads: CASSLTQAVGSYNEQFF. CDR3 bases: TGTGCCAGCAGCTTAACTCAGGCCGTAGGCTCCTACAATGAGCAGTTCTTC. Filled out from reference TRBV11-2 and TRBJ2-1, the complete variable domain reads EAGVAQSPRYKIIEKRQSVAFWCNPISGHATLYWYQQILGQGPKLLIQFQNNGVVDDSQLPKDRFSAERLKGVDSTLKIQPAKLEDSAVYLCASSLTQAVGSYNEQFFGPGTRLTVL.

On this clone itself: The sample carries other DNA sequences with the same CDR3. The chain recombines TRBV19 with TRBJ2-7, with TRBD2 matching 11 bases. J lost 3 bases, V lost 6 bases, and 1 base had no gene match. The CDR3 sequence is 13 residues long. Germline CDR1 is LNHDA and CDR2 is SQIVND (reference sequence). The CDR3 is CASRLAGDYEQYF. CDR3 DNA: TGTGCCAGTAGACTAGCGGGAGACTACGAGCAGTACTTC.

This chain uses TRBV28 with TRBJ2-4; possible D gene TRBD1, 5 bases. Germline CDR1 reads MDHEN; CDR2 reads SYDVKM. CDR3 size: 15 residues. V lost 1 base, J lost 8 bases, and 15 bases lay in between. Here the CDR3 DNA reads TGTGCCAGCAGTTTATCAGGGTCCCACCAAGACATTCAGTACTTC. Residues: CASSLSGSHQDIQYF. The full variable domain, with the rest looked up from reference TRBV28 and TRBJ2-4, is DVKVTQSSRYLVKRTGEKVFLECVQDMDHENMFWYRQDPGLGLRLIYFSYDVKMKEKGDIPEGYSVSREKKERFSLILESASTNQTSMYLCASSLSGSHQDIQYFGAGTRLSVL.

The CDR3 reads CSVGQSFTGELFF. The CDR3 coding sequence is TGCAGCGTGGGACAGAGTTTCACCGGGGAGCTGTTTTTT. J is TRBJ2-2 and V is TRBV29-1; TRBD1 agrees at 7 bases. From germline, CDR1 is SQVTM and CDR2 ANQGSEA. CDR3 length: 13 residues. V lost 6 bases to trimming and J lost 4 bases; unmatched junction nucleotides: 5.

The V and J genes are TRBV5-6 and TRBJ1-5; 11 bases are a match to TRBD1. CDR1 and CDR2 from the germline V gene are SGHDT and YYEEEE. The CDR3 extends over 17 amino acids. The trim removed 3 bases at V and 6 bases at J, leaving 11 bases unmatched. The CDR3 loop reads CASSSFIGTGGSQPQHF. The CDR3 DNA follows: TGTGCCAGCAGCTCCTTTATCGGGACAGGGGGTTCTCAGCCCCAGCATTTT.

The chain has TRBV5-1 and TRBJ2-1; 11 positions match TRBD2. This CDR3 is built from 15 residues. Germline trimming cut 5 bases from V and 2 bases from J; bases unmatched to any gene: 3. The germline V gene has CDR1 SGHRS and CDR2 YFSETQ. CDR3 sequence reads: CASRSSGRTYNEQFF. The CDR3 coding sequence is TGCGCCAGCAGGTCTAGCGGGAGGACCTACAATGAGCAGTTCTTC.

CDR3 in DNA: TGTGCCAGCAGCCAACCCAATAGAGACAGGGGAGGTGGCTACACCTTC. Translation gives CASSQPNRDRGGGYTF. The chain uses TRBV5-4 and TRBJ1-2; 8 bases agree with TRBD1. V shed 4 bases, J shed 7 bases, and the junction held 15 bases outside the gene matches. CDR1 and CDR2 from the germline V gene are SGHNT and YYREEE (reference sequence). CDR3 size: 16 residues.

The chain carries TRBV28 and TRBJ2-1; 14 positions agree with TRBD2. Trimming cost V 6 bases and J 4 bases; bases outside gene matches: 5. CDR1 MDHEN and CDR2 SYDVKM come from the germline V gene. This CDR3 comprises 16 residues. CDR3 amino acids: CASSRLAGGPYNEQFF. CDR3 DNA sequence: TGTGCCAGCAGCCGACTAGCGGGAGGGCCGTACAATGAGCAGTTCTTC.

The chain couples TRBV9 to TRBJ2-1; 7 nucleotides line up with TRBD1. Losses at the gene ends were 1 base for V and 7 bases for J; bases not matched to a gene: 8. The CDR3 consists of 15 residues. Germline CDR1 and CDR2: SGDLS and YYNGEE. CDR3 sequence reads: CASSVSTGALNEQFF. Written as DNA, the CDR3 is TGTGCCAGCAGCGTATCTACAGGGGCCCTTAATGAGCAGTTCTTC.

This clone was picked up many times. Mismatch with germline at one junction end may stem from a read error. The V and J genes are TRBV20-1 and TRBJ1-2; D uncertain. In germline, CDR1 is DFQATT, CDR2 SNEGSKA (reference sequence). The CDR3 runs 11 residues. The CDR3 DNA sequence: TGCAGTGGGGTCAATAACTATGACTACACCTTC. This gives the protein CSGVNNYDYTF.

The J gene is TRBJ2-2, the V gene TRBV5-4; 10 bases map to TRBD2. The CDR3 consists of 15 residues. The V and J ends lost 4 bases and 6 bases, in that order; junction bases with no gene match: 6. Germline lookup yields CDR1 SGHNT and CDR2 YYREEE (reference sequence). The CDR3 sequence: CASSPLAGDSGELFF. The DNA of the CDR3 is TGTGCCAGCAGCCCCCTAGCGGGAGACTCCGGGGAGCTGTTTTTT.

The chain recombines TRBV6-5 with TRBJ2-1; 9 nucleotides agree with TRBD2. CDR3 length equals 15 residues. Unmatched junction bases numbered 9, after V lost 5 bases and J lost 7 bases. Germline V gene sequence: CDR1 MNHEY, CDR2 SVGAGI. The CDR3: CASSGGGRARNEQFF. The CDR3, as DNA: TGTGCCAGCAGTGGGGGCGGGAGGGCCCGGAATGAGCAGTTCTTC.

The V call is TRBV7-9, the J call TRBJ2-7; the match to TRBD2 covers 14 bases. CDR1 and CDR2 from the germline V gene are SEHNR and FQNEAQ (reference sequence). The CDR3 is made up of 15 amino acids. J was trimmed by 6 bases and V by 5 bases; bases with no gene match: 6. The DNA of the CDR3 is TGTGCCAGCAGCGCGCCGGGACTAGCGGGAGTCGAGCAGTACTTC. It translates to CASSAPGLAGVEQYF.

This clone was counted between two and nine times. The rearrangement joins TRBV5-6 to TRBJ1-5; 8 positions match TRBD1. The CDR3 loop spans 15 amino acids. The ends lost 3 bases at V and 7 bases at J; junction bases unmatched: 9. CDR1 and CDR2 (germline): SGHDT, YYEEEE. CDR3 protein: CASSYTGTGGQPQHF. CDR3 coding DNA: TGTGCCAGCAGCTACACCGGGACAGGTGGGCAGCCCCAGCATTTT.

The chain carries TRBV6-5 and TRBJ1-5; D is unresolved. V lost 5 bases and J 7 bases, leaving 12 bases between the germline ends. The CDR3 runs 13 residues. Germline V lookup: CDR1 MNHEY, CDR2 SVGAGI. Here the CDR3 DNA reads TGTGCCAGCAGTACCATTTTTGGGCAGCCCCAGCATTTT. It translates to CASSTIFGQPQHF.